These T cell receptor beta chains were read from a single sample in a study of blood T cell repertoires in COVID-19. Assay: immunoSEQ multiplex PCR; the TCRdb copy retains only in-frame clones and omits some. The table lists about 400,000 clones, around 89% of them singletons. Input material: PBMCs or T cells enriched from blood (not recorded which). Receptor source: a young woman with acute COVID-19. Each CDR3 is given without its conserved first and last residue.

v_call,j_call,cdr3_aa
TRBV2,TRBJ2-3,ASSSSGTGRSTDTQY
TRBV6-6,TRBJ2-2,ASSYGTGNTGELF
TRBV3-1/TRBV3-2,TRBJ2-7,ASSQGNPFSSGEEQY
TRBV5-6,TRBJ2-2,ASSWDRGVTSAGELF
TRBV2,TRBJ2-7,ASRRDRASGDYEQY
TRBV24-1,TRBJ1-1,ATSDRSLDGHGGTEAF
TRBV6-2/TRBV6-3,TRBJ1-2,ASSYSMGGNYGYT
TRBV3-1/TRBV3-2,TRBJ2-7,ASSQTRQFNEQY
TRBV28,TRBJ2-1,ASRTGGAYNEQF
TRBV18,TRBJ2-3,ASSPRGQGGDFSTDTQY
TRBV3-1/TRBV3-2,TRBJ2-1,ASSLLWRGDNEQF
TRBV7-3,TRBJ1-2,ASSPRGGGRVDGYT
TRBV15,TRBJ1-1,ATSRDTGGRTEAF
TRBV5-1,TRBJ2-1,ASSDRTSVNNEQF
TRBV11-1,TRBJ2-1,ASSLVRGGEQF
TRBV4-3,TRBJ1-5,ASSQDRYSNQPQH
TRBV5-6,TRBJ2-7,ASSGGTGGNYEQY
TRBV18,TRBJ1-4,ASSAGRLNEKLF
TRBV21-1,TRBJ2-3,ASITPQEDSHTDTQY
TRBV27,TRBJ1-5,ASRGRGGRSNQPQH
TRBV28,TRBJ1-2,ASSSDYGYT
TRBV7-2,TRBJ2-1,ASSLAERSYNEQF
TRBV7-9,TRBJ1-5,ASSTGDRGSQPQH
TRBV11-3,TRBJ2-1,ASSFDRGPFNEQF
TRBV7-9,TRBJ2-7,ASSQRENYEQY
TRBV5-4,TRBJ1-6,ASRSGQGNNSPLH
TRBV10-3,TRBJ1-4,AISRALSEKLF
TRBV11-2,TRBJ2-3,ASSPLSWRIGTDTQY
TRBV5-5,TRBJ1-6,ASSLIPGNVNSPLH
TRBV7-9,TRBJ2-5,ASSPTLAGDQETQY
TRBV2,TRBJ1-1,ASSDLGGRGNTEAF
TRBV11-2,TRBJ1-2,ASSPRPGGIGYGYT
TRBV4-2,TRBJ2-2,ASSQAPSGGASGELF
TRBV6-5,TRBJ1-4,ASKKSTVEAEKLF
TRBV9,TRBJ1-4,ASSVTTRDTEKLF
TRBV5-8,TRBJ2-1,ASSFRDRVNNEQF
TRBV12-3/TRBV12-4,TRBJ2-1,ASSTPGNEQF
TRBV4-3,TRBJ2-1,ASSPQTGSNEQF
TRBV27,TRBJ1-3,ASRPGAGNTIY
TRBV4-1,TRBJ2-7,ASSQLGGGGASEQY
TRBV5-4,TRBJ2-7,ASSWGQGEAEQY
TRBV6-2/TRBV6-3,TRBJ2-3,ASRYRGGGPDTQY
TRBV6-5,TRBJ2-4,ATGRGLAKNIQY